This T cell receptor (beta chain) is drawn from a study of blood T cell repertoires in COVID-19 (dated by TCRdb to 2019 to 2021). Turning to the overall study: The collaborator samples originated in the United States, Italy and Spain and spanned the acute and convalescent phases of COVID-19. The prospective study material was composed of cDNA or gDNA derived from T cells, B-cell-depleted T cells, or PBMCs. The dataset comprised deeply sampled blood TCRbeta repertoires from subjects exposed to, actively infected with, or recovered from COVID-19. A freely available public database, intended as a resource for researchers studying the immune response to SARS-CoV-2, is where the repertoires were released. Samples were obtained from the ongoing ImmuneRACE study (first 160 participants) and from 1,200 or so subjects provided by 6 global collaborators. Nearly every sample came with metadata listing a de-identified subject ID, COVID-19 status, age in years and sex. Where available, HLA class I and class II types were obtained from metadata supplied by the sample provider rather than from assay-based typing.

Concerning this clone: What this receptor recognizes is not known. One base away there is no much larger clone; base qualities are not given.

V and J are truncated by 10 bases and 1 base respectively, leaving an intervening sequence of 19 bases. The CDR3 contains 15 residues, cysteine and phenylalanine counted. Of all the DNA, just the CDR3 is kept, 45 bases in frame from base 1. The germline V gene provides CDR1 MNHEY and CDR2 SVGAGI. TCRbeta CDR3 regions were amplified from genomic DNA by means of the immunoSEQ Assay, a bias-controlled multiplex PCR. The published analysis was carried out like this. Within the assay, amplification of reference gene primers was used to estimate how many nucleated cells each sample contained. Sequence reads were collapsed and filtered to measure the absolute abundance of every unique TCRbeta CDR3 rearrangement. Productive Simpson clonality was computed per sample as the square root of Simpson's diversity index over productive rearrangements. This is the immuneACCESS table as TCRdb keeps it, with only in-frame sequences that have V and J called. A part of the clones is gone; compared with another copy, unresolved V genes explain less than half, and the rest is unexplained. Clonal size and the V and J genes are those of that table, whereas D and trimming came from the DNA. The sample table holds hundreds of thousands of clones, of which 70% to 90% were seen once. In total, the top ten clones hold just over 2.5% of the sample.

Whole blood was collected in K2EDTA tubes by collaborating institutions according to the institutions' own protocols. For TCRbeta analysis, collaborators shipped samples in one of three forms: frozen whole blood, isolated PBMCs, or DNA extracted from either of those sample types. General findings and caveats noted by the study authors: The quantity of clinical and demographic metadata differed by source and by participant and was supplied without curation.

The sequencing sample was made of peripheral blood. The sequence was obtained from a woman aged 70-85 years with active or convalescent COVID-19. The chain is encoded by TRBV6-5 joined to TRBJ1-2; the best D guess is TRBD1, with 6 bases matching. In nucleotide form, the sequence is TGTGCCACCCTGTTTTCCGCAGGGGATAACTATGGCTACACCTTC. This codes for CATLFSAGDNYGYTF.